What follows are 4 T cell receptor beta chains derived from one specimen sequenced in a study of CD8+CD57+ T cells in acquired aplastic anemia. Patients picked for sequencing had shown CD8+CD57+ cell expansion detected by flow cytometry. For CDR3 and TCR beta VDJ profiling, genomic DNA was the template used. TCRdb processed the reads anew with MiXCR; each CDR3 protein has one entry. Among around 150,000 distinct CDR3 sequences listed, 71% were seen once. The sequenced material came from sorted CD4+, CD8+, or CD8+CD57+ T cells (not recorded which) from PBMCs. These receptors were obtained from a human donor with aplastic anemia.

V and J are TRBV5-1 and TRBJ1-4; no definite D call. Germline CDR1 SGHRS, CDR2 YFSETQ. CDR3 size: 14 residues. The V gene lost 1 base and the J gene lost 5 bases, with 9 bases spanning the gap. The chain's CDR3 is CASSLTNGNEKLFF. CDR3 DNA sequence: TGCGCCAGCAGCTTGACAAATGGGAATGAAAAACTGTTTTTT.

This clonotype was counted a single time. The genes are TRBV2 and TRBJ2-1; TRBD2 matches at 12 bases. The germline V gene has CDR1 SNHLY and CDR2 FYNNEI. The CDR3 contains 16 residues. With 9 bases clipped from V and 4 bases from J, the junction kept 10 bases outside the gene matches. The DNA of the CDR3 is TGTGCCAGGGAAAAGACTAGCGGGAGTGTTTACAATGAGCAGTTCTTC. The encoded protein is CAREKTSGSVYNEQFF.

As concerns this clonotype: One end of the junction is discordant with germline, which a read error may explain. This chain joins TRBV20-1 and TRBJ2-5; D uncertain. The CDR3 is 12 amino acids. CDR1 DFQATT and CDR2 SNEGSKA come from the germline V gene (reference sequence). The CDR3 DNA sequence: TGCAGTGCTAGAGATGGACGGGCGACCAAGTACTTC. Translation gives CSARDGRATKYF.

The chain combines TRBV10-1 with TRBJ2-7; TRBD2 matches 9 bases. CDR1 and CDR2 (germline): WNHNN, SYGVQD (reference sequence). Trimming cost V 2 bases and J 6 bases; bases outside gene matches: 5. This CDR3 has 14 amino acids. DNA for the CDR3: TGCGCCAGCAGTGAGGCGGGAGGGCCTTTCGAGCAGTACTTC. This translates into CASSEAGGPFEQYF.